This entry lists 5 T cell receptor beta chains sequenced from one sample in a study of CD8+ T cells in alopecia areata. RNA was isolated and reverse transcribed to cDNA, the sequencing template. Libraries were prepared by immunoSEQ multiplex PCR; TCRdb keeps only in-frame clonotypes and omits some of them. There are approximately 150,000 clones in the sample; around three fifths occur only once, and more than 13% lies in the top ten. Treatment: oral pan-JAK inhibitor, 5-10 mg twice daily. Material: CD4+ T cells sorted from blood, obtained at week 24, from a patient treated with tofacitinib. The source of these receptors is a human donor with alopecia areata.

The chain has TRBV5-1 and TRBJ2-7; TRBD2 aligns across 7 bases. The CDR3 has 14 residues. Trimming took 0 bases from V and 2 from J; bases not matched to a gene: 2. Germline CDR1 is SGHRS and CDR2 is YFSETQ. The CDR3: CASSLARGAYEQYF. The CDR3 DNA is TGCGCCAGCAGCTTGGCCCGGGGGGCCTACGAGCAGTACTTC.

The chain carries TRBV28 and TRBJ1-5; weak D call: TRBD1 (5 bases). CDR1 is MDHEN, CDR2 SYDVKM, per germline. The CDR3 has 16 residues. Deletions cut 6 bases from V and 0 bases from J, with 15 bases between. The CDR3 nucleotides read TGTGCCAGCAGCCCCGGGGCTACCCATAGCAATCAGCCCCAGCATTTT. It yields the protein CASSPGATHSNQPQHF.

There are a few counts of this clone. V and J are TRBV7-8 and TRBJ1-6; 7 bases map to TRBD1. CDR3 size: 15 residues. The germline V gene encodes CDR1 SGHVS and CDR2 FQNEAQ. The V gene end was trimmed by 3 bases and the J gene end by 5 bases; junction bases not matched to a gene: 4. The CDR3 DNA follows: TGTGCCAGCAGCTTTGAGACAGGGAATAATTCACCCCTCCACTTT. It translates to CASSFETGNNSPLHF.

The chain couples TRBV5-1 to TRBJ2-5; weak D call: TRBD1 (6 bases). CDR3 length: 13 amino acids. V lost 4 bases to trimming and J lost 5 bases, with 12 bases between them. Per the germline V gene, CDR1 is SGHRS and CDR2 is YFSETQ. Here the CDR3 DNA reads TGCGCCAGCAGCCCCGGGACACCGGAGACCCAGTACTTC. Residues: CASSPGTPETQYF.

The chain carries TRBV25-1 and TRBJ2-3; either TRBD1 or TRBD2 may fit D (6 bases each). The CDR3 is made up of 14 amino acids. CDR1 is MGHDK and CDR2 is SYGVNS in the germline V gene. Trimming took 5 bases from V and 5 from J, leaving 14 bases between them. CDR3 loop: CASSPPGAGDTQYF. In nucleotides, the CDR3 is TGTGCCAGCAGTCCCCCGGGGGCAGGAGATACGCAGTATTTT.